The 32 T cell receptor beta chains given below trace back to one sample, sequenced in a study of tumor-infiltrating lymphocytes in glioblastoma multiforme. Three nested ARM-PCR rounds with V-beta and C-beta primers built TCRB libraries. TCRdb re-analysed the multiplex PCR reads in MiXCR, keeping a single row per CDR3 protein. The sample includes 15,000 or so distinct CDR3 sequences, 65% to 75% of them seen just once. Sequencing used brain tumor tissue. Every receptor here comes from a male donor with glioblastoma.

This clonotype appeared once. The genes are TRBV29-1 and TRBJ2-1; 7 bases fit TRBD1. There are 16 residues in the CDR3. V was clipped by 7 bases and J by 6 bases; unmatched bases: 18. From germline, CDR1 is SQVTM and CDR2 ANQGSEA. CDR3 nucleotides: TGCAGCGCTCAAGCAGGGTACTCGAGACAGGGCAATGAGCAGTTCTTC. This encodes CSAQAGYSRQGNEQFF.

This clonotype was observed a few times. CDR3 nucleotide sequence: TGTGCCAGCAGCTTAGGCGGGGGGAGCACCGGGGAGCTGTTTTTT. This encodes CASSLGGGSTGELFF. J is TRBJ2-2 and V is TRBV11-2; 8 nucleotides agree with TRBD2. With V trimmed by 1 base and J by 4 bases, 2 bases remained unmatched. The CDR3 spans 15 residues. The germline CDR1 and CDR2 sequences are SGHAT and FQNNGV.

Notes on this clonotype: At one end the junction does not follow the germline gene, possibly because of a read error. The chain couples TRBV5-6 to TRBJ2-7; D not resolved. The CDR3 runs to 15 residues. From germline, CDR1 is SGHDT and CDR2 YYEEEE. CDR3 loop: CANSFFSAVYYEQYF. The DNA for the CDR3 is TGTGCCAACAGCTTTTTTTCGGCAGTCTACTACGAGCAGTACTTC.

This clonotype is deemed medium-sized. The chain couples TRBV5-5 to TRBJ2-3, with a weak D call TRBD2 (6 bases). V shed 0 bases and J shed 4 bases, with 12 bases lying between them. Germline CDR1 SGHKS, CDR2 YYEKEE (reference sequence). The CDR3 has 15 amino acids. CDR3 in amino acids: CASSLAGVGADTQYF. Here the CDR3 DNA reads TGTGCCAGCAGCTTGGCGGGGGTAGGAGCAGATACGCAGTATTTT.

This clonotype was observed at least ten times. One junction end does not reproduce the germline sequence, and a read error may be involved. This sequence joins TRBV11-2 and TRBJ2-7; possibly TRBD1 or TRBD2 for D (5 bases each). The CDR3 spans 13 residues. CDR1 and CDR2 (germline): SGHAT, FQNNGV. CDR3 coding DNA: TGTGCCAGCAGCTCAGGGACCCCCAGAGAGCAGTGCTTC. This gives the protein CASSSGTPREQCF.

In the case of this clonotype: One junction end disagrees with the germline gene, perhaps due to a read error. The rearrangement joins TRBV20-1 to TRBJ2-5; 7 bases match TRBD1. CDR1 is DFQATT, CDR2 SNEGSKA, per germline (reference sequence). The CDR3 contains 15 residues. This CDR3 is CSASGWGQIQETQYF. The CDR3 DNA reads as TGCAGTGCTTCAGGGTGGGGACAGATTCAAGAAACCCAGTACTTC.

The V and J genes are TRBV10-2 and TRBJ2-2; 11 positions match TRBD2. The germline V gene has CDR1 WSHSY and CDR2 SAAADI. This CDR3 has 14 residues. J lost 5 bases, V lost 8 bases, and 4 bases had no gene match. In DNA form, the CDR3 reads TGCGCCAGCGGGACTAGCGGACAGACCGGGGAGCTGTTTTTT. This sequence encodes CASGTSGQTGELFF.

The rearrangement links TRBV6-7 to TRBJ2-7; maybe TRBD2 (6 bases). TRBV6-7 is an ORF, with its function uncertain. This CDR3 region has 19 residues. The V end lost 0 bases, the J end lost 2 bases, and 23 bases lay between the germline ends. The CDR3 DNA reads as TGTGCCAGCAGTTACTCGCAACGGGAGACTTTTATACTCCCCTACGAGCAGTACTTC. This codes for CASSYSQRETFILPYEQYF.

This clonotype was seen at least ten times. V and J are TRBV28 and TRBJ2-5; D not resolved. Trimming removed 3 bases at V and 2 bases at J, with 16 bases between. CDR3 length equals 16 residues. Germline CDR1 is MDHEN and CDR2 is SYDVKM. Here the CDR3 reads CASSFTAYMGQETQYF. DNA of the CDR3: TGTGCCAGCAGTTTCACAGCGTACATGGGGCAAGAGACCCAGTACTTC.

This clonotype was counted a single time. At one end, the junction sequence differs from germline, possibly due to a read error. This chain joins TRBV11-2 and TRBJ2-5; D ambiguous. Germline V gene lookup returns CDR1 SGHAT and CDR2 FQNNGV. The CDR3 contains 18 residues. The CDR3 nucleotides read TGCGCCAGCAGTCCGACCACCGACTGGGCGTTTTTGGTGGAGACCCAGTACTTC. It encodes CASSPTTDWAFLVETQYF.

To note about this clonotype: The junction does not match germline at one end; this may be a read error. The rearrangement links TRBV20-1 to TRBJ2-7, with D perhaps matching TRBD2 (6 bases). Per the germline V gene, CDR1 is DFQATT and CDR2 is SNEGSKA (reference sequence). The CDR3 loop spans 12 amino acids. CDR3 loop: CSAGGGRYDQHF. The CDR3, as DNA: TGCAGTGCGGGGGGTGGGAGGTACGATCAGCACTTC.

Written as DNA, the CDR3 is TGTGCCAGCGGTTCTTCTCTAGAAACTGATACGCAGTATTTT. Translated, it gives CASGSSLETDTQYF. This chain uses TRBV6-2 or TRBV6-3 with TRBJ2-3; D uncertain. Germline V gene data show CDR1 as MNHEY and CDR2 as SVGEGT. V gave up 8 bases and J gave up 6 bases, with 18 bases separating them. This CDR3 is built from 14 residues.

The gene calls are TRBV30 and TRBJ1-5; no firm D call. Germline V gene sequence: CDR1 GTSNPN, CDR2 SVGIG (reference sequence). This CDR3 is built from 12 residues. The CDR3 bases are TGTGTCTTGAGTCTCGGCAATCAGCCCCAGCATTTT. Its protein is CVLSLGNQPQHF.

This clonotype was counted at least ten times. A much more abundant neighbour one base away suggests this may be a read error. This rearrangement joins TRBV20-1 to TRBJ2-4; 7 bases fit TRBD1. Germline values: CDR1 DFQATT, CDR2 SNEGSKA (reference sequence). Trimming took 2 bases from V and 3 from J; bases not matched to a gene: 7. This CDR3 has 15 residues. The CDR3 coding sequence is TGCAGTGCTAGAACCCATGCAGGGGGCAAAAACATTCAGTACTTC. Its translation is CSARTHAGGKNIQYF.

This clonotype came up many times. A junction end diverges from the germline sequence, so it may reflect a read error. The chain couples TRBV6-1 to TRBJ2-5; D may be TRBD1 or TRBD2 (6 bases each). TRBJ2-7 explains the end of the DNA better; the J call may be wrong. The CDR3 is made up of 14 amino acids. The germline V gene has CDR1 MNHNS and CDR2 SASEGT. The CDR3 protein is CAISESGAVYEQYF. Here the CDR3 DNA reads TGTGCCATCAGTGAATCGGGGGCAGTTTACGAGCAGTACTTC.

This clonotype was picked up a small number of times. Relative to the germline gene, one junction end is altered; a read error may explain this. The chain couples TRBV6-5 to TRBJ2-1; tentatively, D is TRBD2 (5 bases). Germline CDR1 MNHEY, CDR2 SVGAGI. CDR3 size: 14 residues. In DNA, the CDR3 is TGTGCCAGCAGTCCTAGGCCCTATAGCGACGGGCAGCTCTTC. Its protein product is CASSPRPYSDGQLF.

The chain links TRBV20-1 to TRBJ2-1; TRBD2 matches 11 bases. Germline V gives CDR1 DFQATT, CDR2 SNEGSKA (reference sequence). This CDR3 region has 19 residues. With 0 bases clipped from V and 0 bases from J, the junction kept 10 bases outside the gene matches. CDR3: CSARDEWTSGRSSYNEQFF. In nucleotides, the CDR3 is TGCAGTGCTAGAGATGAATGGACTAGCGGGCGAAGCTCCTACAATGAGCAGTTCTTC.

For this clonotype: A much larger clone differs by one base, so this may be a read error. CDR3 residues: CASSTTPNIDTQYF. The CDR3 DNA reads as TGTGCCAGCAGCACGACACCGAACATAGATACGCAGTATTTT. The chain recombines TRBV6-2 or TRBV6-3 with TRBJ2-3; D gene uncertain. The germline V and J ends were trimmed by 6 bases and 5 bases, with 15 bases remaining between them. This CDR3 is built from 14 residues. The germline gives CDR1 MNHEY, CDR2 SVGEGT.

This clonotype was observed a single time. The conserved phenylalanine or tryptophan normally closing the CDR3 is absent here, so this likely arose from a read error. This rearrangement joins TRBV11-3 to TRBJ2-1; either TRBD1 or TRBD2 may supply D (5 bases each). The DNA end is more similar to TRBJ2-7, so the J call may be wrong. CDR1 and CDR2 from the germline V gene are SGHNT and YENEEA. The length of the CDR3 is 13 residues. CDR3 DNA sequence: TGTGCCAGCAGCTCGAGGGGAAAGGGTGAGCAGTACTCC. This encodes CASSSRGKGEQYS.

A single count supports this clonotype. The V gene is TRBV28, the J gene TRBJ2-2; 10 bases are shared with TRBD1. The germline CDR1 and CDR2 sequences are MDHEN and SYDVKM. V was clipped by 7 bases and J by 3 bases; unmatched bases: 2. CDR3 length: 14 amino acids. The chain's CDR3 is CASKGTGDTGELFF. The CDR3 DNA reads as TGTGCCAGCAAAGGGACAGGGGACACCGGGGAGCTGTTTTTT. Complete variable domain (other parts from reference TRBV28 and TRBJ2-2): DVKVTQSSRYLVKRTGEKVFLECVQDMDHENMFWYRQDPGLGLRLIYFSYDVKMKEKGDIPEGYSVSREKKERFSLILESASTNQTSMYLCASKGTGDTGELFFGEGSRLTVL.

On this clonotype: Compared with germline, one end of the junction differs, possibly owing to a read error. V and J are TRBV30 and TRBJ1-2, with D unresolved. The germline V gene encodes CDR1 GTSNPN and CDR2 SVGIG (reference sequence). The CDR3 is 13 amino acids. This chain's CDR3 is CAWSAGFNYGYIF. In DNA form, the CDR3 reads TGTGCCTGGAGTGCGGGGTTTAACTATGGCTACATCTTC.

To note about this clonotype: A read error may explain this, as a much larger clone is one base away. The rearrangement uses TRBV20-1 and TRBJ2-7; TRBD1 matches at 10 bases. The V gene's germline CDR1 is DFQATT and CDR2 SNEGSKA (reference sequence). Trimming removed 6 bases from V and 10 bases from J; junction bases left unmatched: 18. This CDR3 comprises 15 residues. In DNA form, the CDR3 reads TGCAGTGCGCAGGAGCCGGGACAGGGGTCTTCCGATCAGTACTTC. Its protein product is CSAQEPGQGSSDQYF.

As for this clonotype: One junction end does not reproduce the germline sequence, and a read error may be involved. CDR3 bases: TGTGCCAGCAGCTCAGGACAGGTCTATGGCTACGACTTC. Protein: CASSSGQVYGYDF. The chain joins TRBV28 to TRBJ1-2; TRBD1 matches at 7 bases. Germline V gives CDR1 MDHEN, CDR2 SYDVKM. This CDR3 spans 13 amino acids.

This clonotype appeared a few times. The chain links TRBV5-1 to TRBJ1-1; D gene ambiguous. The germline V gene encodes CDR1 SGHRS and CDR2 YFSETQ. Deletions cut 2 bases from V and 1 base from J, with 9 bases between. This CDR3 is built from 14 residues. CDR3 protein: CASSFRASNTEAFF. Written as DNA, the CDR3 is TGCGCCAGCAGCTTCCGGGCTTCGAACACTGAAGCTTTCTTT.

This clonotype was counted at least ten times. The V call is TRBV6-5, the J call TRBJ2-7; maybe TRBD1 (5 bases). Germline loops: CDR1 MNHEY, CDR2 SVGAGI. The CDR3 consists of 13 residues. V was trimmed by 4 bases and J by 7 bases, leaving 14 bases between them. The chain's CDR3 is CASSFQGGAEQYF. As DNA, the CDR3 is TGTGCCAGCAGTTTTCAGGGTGGGGCGGAGCAGTACTTC.

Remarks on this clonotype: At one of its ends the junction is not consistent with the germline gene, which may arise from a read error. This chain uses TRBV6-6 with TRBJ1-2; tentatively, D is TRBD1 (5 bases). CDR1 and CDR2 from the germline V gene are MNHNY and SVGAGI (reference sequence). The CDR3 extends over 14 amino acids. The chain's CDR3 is CASSYRTPGSGYTF. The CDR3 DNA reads TGTGCTAGCAGTTACCGGACACCTGGGAGTGGCTACACCTTC.

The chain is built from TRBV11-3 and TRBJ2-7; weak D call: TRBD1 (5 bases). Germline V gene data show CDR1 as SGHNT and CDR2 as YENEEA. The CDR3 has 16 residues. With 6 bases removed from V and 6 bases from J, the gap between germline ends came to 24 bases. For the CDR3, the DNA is TGTGCCAGCAGTCCCCCGGACAACCGGCACCTGGGCGAGCAGTACTTC. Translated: CASSPPDNRHLGEQYF.

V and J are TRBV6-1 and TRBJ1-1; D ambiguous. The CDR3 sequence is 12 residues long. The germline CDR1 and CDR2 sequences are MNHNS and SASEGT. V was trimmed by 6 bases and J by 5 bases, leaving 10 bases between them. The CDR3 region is CASSVRWTEAFF. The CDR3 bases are TGTGCCAGCAGCGTAAGATGGACTGAAGCTTTCTTT.

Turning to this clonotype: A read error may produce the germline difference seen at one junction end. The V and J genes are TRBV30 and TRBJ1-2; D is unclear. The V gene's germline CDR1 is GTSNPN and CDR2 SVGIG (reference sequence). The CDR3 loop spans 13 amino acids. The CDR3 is CAWSAGFIYGYTF. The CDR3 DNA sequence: TGTGCCTGGAGTGCGGGATTTATCTATGGTTACACCTTC.

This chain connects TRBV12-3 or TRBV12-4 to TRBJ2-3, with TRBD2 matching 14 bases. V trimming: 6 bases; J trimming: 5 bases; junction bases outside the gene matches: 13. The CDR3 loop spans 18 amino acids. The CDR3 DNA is TGTGCCAGCAGGACCGGACTAGCGGGAGGCAAAAGGCAAGATACGCAGTATTTT. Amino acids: CASRTGLAGGKRQDTQYF.

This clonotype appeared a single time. Written as DNA, the CDR3 is TGTGCCAGCAGTAAACAGGATCAGCCCCAGCATTTT. Encoded protein: CASSKQDQPQHF. The J gene is TRBJ1-5, the V gene TRBV6-6; D might be TRBD1 (5 bases). Germline CDR1 MNHNY, CDR2 SVGAGI (reference sequence). The V gene lost 5 bases and the J gene lost 5 bases, with 7 bases spanning the gap. The CDR3 covers 12 residues.

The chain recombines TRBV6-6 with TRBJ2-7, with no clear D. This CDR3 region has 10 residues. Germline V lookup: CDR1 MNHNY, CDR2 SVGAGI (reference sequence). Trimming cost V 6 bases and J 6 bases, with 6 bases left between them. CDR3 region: CASRSTEQYF. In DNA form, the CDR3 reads TGTGCCAGCAGGTCTACCGAGCAGTACTTC.